This is a list of T cell receptor beta chains from one sample in a study of T cell responses to AZD1222 COVID-19 vaccine. Data came from immunoSEQ multiplex PCR; TCRdb stores just in-frame clones and leaves some out. The sample lists 150,000 or so clones, about 91% seen once, with 1.3% in the top ten. The input for sequencing was peripheral blood, taken 28 days after the second AZD1222 dose. The source is an adult who received the AZD1222 COVID-19 vaccine. Both conserved end residues are trimmed from each CDR3. A D gene is named only where the DNA matches it firmly.

. 12 TRBV6-1 ASNEYRETNEQF
. 12 TRBV5-4 ASSIRTARGEQY
. 11 TRBV24-1 ATSDRRGNEQF
. 11 TRBV2 ASSPRGGGEQF
. 11 TRBV4-1 ASSQGYSYEQY
. 11 TRBV7-9 ASSLAGYDTQY
TRBD1 13 TRBV27 ASSDRESNNSPLH
TRBD2 19 TRBV4-1 ASSPGKVGILAGGSTGELF
. 10 TRBV12-3/TRBV12-4 ASSDPGQPQH
TRBD1 15 TRBV19 ASSIDWGDRANQPQH
. 11 TRBV6-2/TRBV6-3 ASSYSGAGGYT
. 13 TRBV9 ASSADGHSGNTIY
. 11 TRBV10-3 AISERYTGELF
TRBD2 13 TRBV7-2 ASSRPSGSPDTQY